Listed here are 31 T cell receptor beta chains from one sample, sequenced in a study of blood T cell repertoires in COVID-19. Clones were sequenced by immunoSEQ multiplex PCR, and TCRdb holds only the in-frame ones, with some missing. The sample shows 100,000 to 150,000 clones, about 85% of them seen only once. Sequencing was carried out using peripheral blood. The receptors here all came from a man between 60 and 75 years old with acute or convalescent COVID-19.

The chain joins TRBV4-1 to TRBJ1-6, with TRBD1 identical over 7 bases. Germline V gene lookup returns CDR1 MGHRA and CDR2 YSYEKL. The CDR3 has 18 residues. Trimming at V came to 1 base and at J to 10 bases, leaving 16 bases not matched to a gene. In DNA, the CDR3 is TGCGCCAGCAGCCAAGGTTTCGAGGGGGCGTTTGGAAGCTCACCCCTCCACTTT. The encoded protein is CASSQGFEGAFGSSPLHF.

The rearrangement links TRBV4-1 to TRBJ2-6; TRBD2 agrees at 12 bases. CDR1 and CDR2 from the germline V gene are MGHRA and YSYEKL. Losses at the gene ends were 1 base for V and 9 bases for J; bases not matched to a gene: 10. CDR3 length: 18 residues. The CDR3 nucleotides are TGCGCCAGCAGCCAAGGGGGACTAGCGGGCGTAGGTAGCAACGTCCTGACTTTC. It encodes CASSQGGLAGVGSNVLTF.

The V gene is TRBV2, the J gene TRBJ1-2; D is undetermined. V was clipped by 7 bases and J by 4 bases, with 13 bases between them. Germline CDR1 and CDR2: SNHLY and FYNNEI. This CDR3 is 13 amino acids long. The CDR3 DNA is TGTGCCAGCACCACGACATTTTCCTATGGCTACACCTTC. Protein: CASTTTFSYGYTF.

V usage is TRBV5-1 and J usage is TRBJ2-2; TRBD1 is a possible D gene (6 bases). V lost 0 bases and J 4 bases, leaving 10 bases between the germline ends. Germline values: CDR1 SGHRS, CDR2 YFSETQ. The CDR3 contains 15 residues. The CDR3 is CASSLGTVGTGELFF. For the CDR3, the DNA is TGCGCCAGCAGCTTGGGGACAGTGGGCACCGGGGAGCTGTTTTTT.

The chain recombines TRBV6-6 with TRBJ1-3; D unresolved. The length of the CDR3 is 14 residues. V was shortened by 6 bases and J by 0 bases, with 9 bases between the two germline ends. Germline V gives CDR1 MNHNY, CDR2 SVGAGI (reference sequence). CDR3 loop: CASSQTPSGNTIYF. Here the CDR3 DNA reads TGTGCCAGCAGCCAAACACCCTCTGGAAACACCATATATTTT.

This chain uses TRBV21-1 with TRBJ1-4; the table's D gene call, TRBD1, was not cross checked with the DNA. TRBV21-1 is classified as a pseudogene. The CDR3 totals 15 residues. CDR3 region: CASIIPQGNNEKLFF. As DNA, the CDR3 is TGTGCCAGCATCATACCCCAGGGAAATAATGAAAAACTGTTTTTT.

This sequence joins TRBV28 and TRBJ2-3, with 15 bases that match TRBD2. Germline CDR1 MDHEN, CDR2 SYDVKM. Losses at the gene ends were 4 bases for V and 6 bases for J; bases not matched to a gene: 2. This CDR3 region has 15 residues. CDR3 amino acids: CASSSGTSGRDTQYF. The CDR3 nucleotides read TGTGCCAGCAGTTCCGGGACTAGCGGGAGGGATACGCAGTATTTT.

This chain uses TRBV30 with TRBJ2-1; 7 positions match TRBD1. This CDR3 comprises 12 residues. Germline CDR1 and CDR2: GTSNPN and SVGIG (reference sequence). Unmatched junction bases numbered 1, after V lost 2 bases and J lost 6 bases. The CDR3 nucleotides read TGTGCCTGGAGTAAGGGGGCCAATGAGCAGTTCTTC. It is translated as CAWSKGANEQFF.

This clone has more than one count but fewer than ten. The J gene is TRBJ1-2, the V gene TRBV29-1; the match to TRBD1 covers 7 bases. Germline lookup yields CDR1 SQVTM and CDR2 ANQGSEA. The CDR3 extends over 14 amino acids. Germline trimming cut 0 bases from V and 6 bases from J; bases unmatched to any gene: 7. CDR3 amino acids: CSVEDRAGGNGYTF. CDR3 in DNA: TGCAGCGTTGAAGATAGGGCAGGGGGAAATGGCTACACCTTC.

This chain uses TRBV15 with TRBJ2-7, with D tentatively TRBD1 (5 bases). Germline CDR1 reads LNHNV; CDR2 reads YYDKDF (reference sequence). Trimming took 0 bases from V and 2 from J, leaving 8 bases between them. The CDR3 spans 14 residues. CDR3 loop: CATSREGDAYEQYF. The DNA for the CDR3 is TGTGCCACCAGCAGAGAAGGGGATGCCTACGAGCAGTACTTC.

The chain joins TRBV28 to TRBJ2-1; 9 bases line up with TRBD2. With 5 bases clipped from V and 3 bases from J, the junction kept 5 bases outside the gene matches. Per the germline V gene, CDR1 is MDHEN and CDR2 is SYDVKM. The CDR3 totals 15 residues. This CDR3 is CASSISGSVYNEQFF. The CDR3 DNA follows: TGTGCCAGCAGTATTAGCGGGAGCGTCTACAATGAGCAGTTCTTC.

The rearrangement uses TRBV11-2 and TRBJ2-3; 13 bases align to TRBD2. There are 16 residues in the CDR3. Germline V gene sequence: CDR1 SGHAT, CDR2 FQNNGV. With 7 bases clipped from V and 5 bases from J, the junction kept 9 bases outside the gene matches. The CDR3 DNA follows: TGTGCCAGCACCCGGACTAGCGGGAGTGTAATAGATACGCAGTATTTT. Protein sequence: CASTRTSGSVIDTQYF.

The rearrangement uses TRBV18 and TRBJ2-3; 7 nucleotides align to TRBD1. Germline V gene sequence: CDR1 KGHSH, CDR2 LQKENI. The CDR3 runs 15 residues. Trimming removed 2 bases from V and 4 bases from J; junction bases left unmatched: 6. The CDR3 nucleotides read TGTGCCAGCTCACCAAGGGGACAGAACCCAGATACGCAGTATTTT. It yields the protein CASSPRGQNPDTQYF.

The chain is built from TRBV6-5 and TRBJ2-3; D may be TRBD1 (6 bases). CDR1 is MNHEY, CDR2 SVGAGI, per germline. The CDR3 length is 14 residues. V was trimmed by 5 bases and J by 4 bases, leaving 13 bases between them. CDR3 protein: CASSPDRLADTQYF. CDR3 sequence (DNA): TGTGCCAGCAGTCCTGACAGGCTCGCAGATACGCAGTATTTT.

The chain uses TRBV9 and TRBJ1-2; maybe TRBD1 (6 bases). Between the trimmed V and J ends, which lost 2 bases and 6 bases, there was a span of 14 bases. Germline CDR1 is SGDLS and CDR2 is YYNGEE. The CDR3 is made up of 14 amino acids. The CDR3: CASSVGHSPDGYTF. The CDR3, as DNA: TGTGCCAGCAGCGTGGGACACTCCCCGGATGGCTACACCTTC.

The chain recombines TRBV15 with TRBJ1-4; 8 bases match TRBD1. The germline CDR1 and CDR2 sequences are LNHNV and YYDKDF (reference sequence). This CDR3 is 19 amino acids long. The trim removed 4 bases at V and 0 bases at J, leaving 13 bases unmatched. CDR3 residues: CATSTWTGNTQSTNEKLFF. The CDR3 nucleotides are TGTGCCACCAGCACCTGGACAGGGAACACCCAATCAACTAATGAAAAACTGTTTTTT.

The rearrangement uses TRBV6-2 or TRBV6-3 and TRBJ2-7; maybe TRBD1 (5 bases). Germline CDR1 and CDR2: MNHEY and SVGEGT. The CDR3 length is 17 residues. V was shortened by 5 bases and J by 0 bases, with 20 bases between the two germline ends. Written as DNA, the CDR3 is TGTGCCAGCAGTAAAGACGGTCTAGACAGCTACTCCTACGAGCAGTACTTC. Its protein is CASSKDGLDSYSYEQYF.

The rearrangement links TRBV28 to TRBJ1-1, with D unresolved. Per germline, CDR1 MDHEN and CDR2 SYDVKM. The CDR3 sequence is 13 residues long. Trimming took off 5 bases at V and 3 bases at J, with 10 bases between the two ends. The CDR3 sequence is CASSTGVYTEAFF. In nucleotides, the CDR3 is TGTGCCAGCAGTACGGGAGTTTACACTGAAGCTTTCTTT.

This clone occurred a few times. The chain recombines TRBV28 with TRBJ2-1; 12 bases are a match to TRBD2. V shed 2 bases and J 10 bases; nucleotides not matched to a gene: 6. CDR1 and CDR2 from the germline V gene are MDHEN and SYDVKM. This CDR3 comprises 15 residues. The CDR3 loop reads CASSLRLAGVREQFF. The CDR3 DNA sequence: TGTGCCAGCAGTTTAAGACTAGCGGGAGTCCGGGAGCAGTTCTTC.

The gene calls are TRBV27 and TRBJ2-1; 7 bases are a match to TRBD1. V was clipped by 5 bases and J by 4 bases; unmatched bases: 2. The CDR3 loop spans 13 amino acids. Germline CDR1 is MNHEY and CDR2 is SMNVEV (reference sequence). The CDR3 loop reads CASSADRYNEQFF. The CDR3 region has the DNA TGTGCCAGCAGTGCGGACAGGTACAATGAGCAGTTCTTC.

The V and J genes are TRBV24-1 and TRBJ2-7; D possibly corresponds to TRBD1 (6 bases). Deletions cut 4 bases from V and 2 bases from J, with 23 bases between. CDR1 KGHDR and CDR2 SFDVKD come from the germline V gene. The CDR3 runs to 18 residues. The CDR3 spells CATSENPPQGVRTYEQYF. The DNA of the CDR3 is TGTGCCACCAGTGAAAACCCTCCACAGGGAGTTCGGACCTACGAGCAGTACTTC.

V and J are TRBV30 and TRBJ2-7, with 9 bases aligning to TRBD1. The germline CDR1 and CDR2 sequences are GTSNPN and SVGIG (reference sequence). There are 13 residues in the CDR3. V trimming: 6 bases; J trimming: 7 bases; junction bases outside the gene matches: 10. The CDR3: CACSGTGFWEQYF. CDR3 in DNA: TGTGCCTGCTCCGGGACAGGGTTTTGGGAGCAGTACTTC.

The chain is built from TRBV7-9 and TRBJ2-2; 7 bases line up with TRBD2. Germline loops: CDR1 SEHNR, CDR2 FQNEAQ (reference sequence). Unmatched junction bases numbered 14, after V lost 5 bases and J lost 5 bases. CDR3 length: 17 amino acids. The CDR3 DNA is TGTGCCAGCAGCCCCTGGGCGAGGGCCGGGGGGACCGGGGAGCTGTTTTTT. Its translation is CASSPWARAGGTGELFF. The full variable domain, completed using reference TRBV7-9 and TRBJ2-2, is DTGVSQNPRHKITKRGQNVTFRCDPISEHNRLYWYRQTLGQGPEFLTYFQNEAQLEKSRLLSDRFSAERPKGSFSTLEIQRTEQGDSAMYLCASSPWARAGGTGELFFGEGSRLTVL.

This chain connects TRBV5-1 to TRBJ2-7; D possibly corresponds to TRBD2 (5 bases). Trimming removed 0 bases at V and 0 bases at J, with 13 bases between. The germline V gene encodes CDR1 SGHRS and CDR2 YFSETQ. This CDR3 spans 16 amino acids. Here the CDR3 DNA reads TGCGCCAGCAGCTTGGCCGCCAGTGGGAGCTCCTACGAGCAGTACTTC. This codes for CASSLAASGSSYEQYF.

The rearrangement links TRBV5-1 to TRBJ2-2; 13 bases line up with TRBD2. After removal of 0 bases from V and 5 bases from J, the junction contained 1 base not matched to a gene. The length of the CDR3 is 16 residues. CDR1 is SGHRS, CDR2 YFSETQ, per germline. The CDR3 spells CASSLGLAGGTGELFF. CDR3 nucleotide sequence: TGCGCCAGCAGCTTGGGACTAGCGGGAGGAACCGGGGAGCTGTTTTTT.

This chain links TRBV2 with TRBJ2-2, with D perhaps matching TRBD1 (6 bases). This CDR3 region has 14 residues. Germline-derived CDR1 and CDR2 are SNHLY and FYNNEI. V was trimmed by 5 bases and J by 1 base, leaving 8 bases between them. CDR3 protein: CASSLTGNTGELFF. The CDR3 coding sequence is TGTGCCAGCAGTTTGACAGGGAACACCGGGGAGCTGTTTTTT. Using reference TRBV2 and TRBJ2-2 for the parts outside the CDR3, the full variable domain is EPEVTQTPSHQVTQMGQEVILRCVPISNHLYFYWYRQILGQKVEFLVSFYNNEISEKSEIFDDQFSVERPDGSNFTLKIRSTKLEDSAMYFCASSLTGNTGELFFGEGSRLTVL.

The chain combines TRBV28 with TRBJ1-3, with 7 bases fitting TRBD1. The junction had 15 bases not matched to a gene; V was cut back by 4 bases and J by 6 bases. The CDR3 sequence is 17 residues long. Germline V CDR1 and CDR2: MDHEN, SYDVKM. DNA for the CDR3: TGTGCCAGCAGTTCCCCCTCGAAGGGGGCTGTGAAAAACACCATATATTTT. This encodes CASSSPSKGAVKNTIYF. The entire variable domain, with the rest obtained from reference TRBV28 and TRBJ1-3, is as follows: DVKVTQSSRYLVKRTGEKVFLECVQDMDHENMFWYRQDPGLGLRLIYFSYDVKMKEKGDIPEGYSVSREKKERFSLILESASTNQTSMYLCASSSPSKGAVKNTIYFGEGSWLTVV.

Remarks on this clone: This sample includes further DNA sequences coding for the same CDR3. This chain links TRBV11-3 with TRBJ2-3, with D maybe TRBD2 (6 bases). V lost 3 bases, J lost 3 bases, and 10 bases lay in between. The germline V gene has CDR1 SGHNT and CDR2 YENEEA. The length of the CDR3 is 14 residues. In DNA, the CDR3 is TGTGCCAGCAGCTTGGGGGGAGCAACAGATACGCAGTATTTT. This sequence encodes CASSLGGATDTQYF.

This rearrangement joins TRBV27 to TRBJ2-1; 11 bases are a match to TRBD2. In germline, CDR1 is MNHEY, CDR2 SMNVEV (reference sequence). V shed 4 bases, J shed 7 bases, and the junction held 9 bases outside the gene matches. The length of the CDR3 is 16 residues. In nucleotides, the CDR3 is TGTGCCAGCAGTTCCTTAACTAGCGGGAGTGGAAATGAGCAGTTCTTC. This codes for CASSSLTSGSGNEQFF.

The V and J genes are TRBV27 and TRBJ2-1; no firm D call. V lost 3 bases to trimming and J lost 8 bases, with 17 bases between them. CDR1 and CDR2 from the germline V gene are MNHEY and SMNVEV (reference sequence). The length of the CDR3 is 15 residues. CDR3 in DNA: TGTGCCAGCAGTTTGGGTAGCCACCCGTGGGATGAGCAGTTCTTC. Its protein product is CASSLGSHPWDEQFF.

V usage is TRBV24-1 and J usage is TRBJ2-3; 7 positions agree with TRBD2. The CDR3 extends over 17 amino acids. Germline CDR1 KGHDR, CDR2 SFDVKD. V was clipped by 2 bases and J by 5 bases; unmatched bases: 12. The CDR3 DNA is TGTGCCACCAGTGATTCCCGCCCGCGGGAGCCTGGAGATACGCAGTATTTT. The encoded protein is CATSDSRPREPGDTQYF.